These 24 T cell receptor beta chains were sequenced from one sample in a study of blood T cells in healthy people across ages. Alongside a J-beta primer mix, a sample-barcoded 5' primer served in a second PCR lasting 7 to 11 cycles. One entry per CDR3 protein results from TCRdb running MiXCR on the 5' RACE reads. The table lists around 1,800,000 distinct CDR3 sequences, about 39% of them singletons, with more than 20% in the top ten. The sequencing input was blood. The receptors originated from a human donor in good health.

In this sample, this clonotype turned up a few times. The CDR3 DNA is TGTGCCAGCAGTTCCGACGGGACCACAGATACGCAGTATTTT. Its protein product is CASSSDGTTDTQYF. The J gene is TRBJ2-3, the V gene TRBV6-5; D is perhaps TRBD1 or TRBD2 (5 bases each). Germline V gene data show CDR1 as MNHEY and CDR2 as SVGAGI. Trimming took off 4 bases at V and 2 bases at J, with 10 bases between the two ends. This CDR3 spans 14 amino acids.

The genes are TRBV15 and TRBJ1-3; D gene ambiguous. CDR3 length: 17 amino acids. Germline CDR1 LNHNV, CDR2 YYDKDF (reference sequence). Trimming took off 1 base at V and 3 bases at J, with 16 bases between the two ends. This chain's CDR3 is CATSRVGRARRGNTIYF. DNA of the CDR3: TGTGCCACCAGCAGAGTTGGGAGGGCCAGGCGTGGAAACACCATATATTTT. The full variable domain, its missing parts supplied by reference TRBV15 and TRBJ1-3, is DAMVIQNPRYQVTQFGKPVTLSCSQTLNHNVMYWYQQKSSQAPKLLFHYYDKDFNNEADTPDNFQSRRPNTSFCFLDIRSPGLGDTAMYLCATSRVGRARRGNTIYFGEGSWLTVV.

This clonotype came up once. This chain connects TRBV12-3 or TRBV12-4 to TRBJ1-5; a weak D match, TRBD1 (5 bases). The CDR3 contains 13 residues. Trimming cost V 5 bases and J 7 bases, with 12 bases left between them. The DNA of the CDR3 is TGTGCCAGCAGTGGACAAGAGGGCCAGCCCCAGCATTTT. Its translation: CASSGQEGQPQHF.

The chain employs TRBV5-1 and TRBJ2-7; TRBD2 might be the D (6 bases). Germline V gives CDR1 SGHRS, CDR2 YFSETQ. Between the trimmed V and J ends, which lost 2 bases and 3 bases, there was a span of 12 bases. The CDR3 length is 14 residues. The CDR3 sequence is CASSFAGTYYEQYF. The CDR3 DNA sequence: TGCGCCAGCAGCTTCGCGGGGACTTACTACGAGCAGTACTTC.

This clonotype has just a few counts. V and J are TRBV20-1 and TRBJ1-2; tentatively, D is TRBD1 (5 bases). The CDR3 runs 13 residues. From germline, CDR1 is DFQATT and CDR2 SNEGSKA (reference sequence). V dropped 0 bases and J dropped 6 bases, with 11 bases sitting between them. The CDR3 DNA reads as TGCAGTGCTAGAGATTGGGGGAGAGATGGCTACACCTTC. Translation gives CSARDWGRDGYTF.

The V gene is TRBV20-1, the J gene TRBJ2-1, with 9 bases identical to TRBD2. The ends lost 0 bases at V and 10 bases at J; junction bases unmatched: 7. This CDR3 has 14 amino acids. The germline V gene encodes CDR1 DFQATT and CDR2 SNEGSKA (reference sequence). The CDR3: CSARDPSGAGEQFF. In DNA, the CDR3 is TGCAGTGCTAGAGATCCTAGCGGGGCAGGGGAGCAGTTCTTC.

In the case of this clonotype: An end of the junction differs from the germline gene, which may be a read error. This rearrangement joins TRBV14 to TRBJ1-1; TRBD1 might be the D (6 bases). This CDR3 contains 13 residues. Germline V gene data show CDR1 as SGHDN and CDR2 as FVKESK. The CDR3 spells CASSQGGRTEAFF. CDR3 sequence (DNA): TGTGCCAGCAGTCAAGGGGGGAGAACTGAAGCTTTCTTT.

This clonotype was observed a handful of times. The V gene is TRBV9, the J gene TRBJ2-5, with D maybe TRBD2 (6 bases). Germline V lookup: CDR1 SGDLS, CDR2 YYNGEE. V was cut by 0 bases and J by 4 bases, with 13 bases left in between. The CDR3 runs 15 residues. This CDR3 is CASSVGLASGETQYF. The CDR3 DNA reads as TGTGCCAGCAGCGTAGGGCTAGCGTCCGGAGAGACCCAGTACTTC.

This clonotype has a handful of counts. The chain couples TRBV4-2 to TRBJ1-5; tentatively, D is TRBD1 (6 bases). CDR1 is LGHNA, CDR2 YNFKEQ, per germline. V was shortened by 0 bases and J by 7 bases, with 10 bases between the two germline ends. The CDR3 is 14 amino acids. The CDR3 spells CASSQDGQSQPQHF. DNA of the CDR3: TGTGCCAGCAGCCAAGATGGACAGAGCCAGCCCCAGCATTTT.

This clonotype was seen a few times. This chain links TRBV4-3 with TRBJ2-4, with no clear D. The DNA end favors TRBJ2-7, so the J call may be wrong. CDR3 length: 14 amino acids. Germline values: CDR1 LGHNA, CDR2 YSLEER. The CDR3 sequence is CASSQGLGLDEQYF. CDR3 nucleotides: TGCGCCAGCAGCCAAGGATTAGGGCTTGACGAGCAGTACTTC.

The chain has TRBV24-1 and TRBJ2-3, with 11 bases identical to TRBD1. After removal of 12 bases from V and 3 bases from J, the junction contained 10 bases not matched to a gene. Germline CDR1 reads KGHDR; CDR2 reads SFDVKD. The CDR3 extends over 15 amino acids. DNA of the CDR3: TGTGCCGACTCAGTACGGGACAGGGGGACAGATACGCAGTATTTT. It translates to CADSVRDRGTDTQYF.

This clonotype was seen a single time. The chain is built from TRBV20-1 and TRBJ2-5; D is perhaps TRBD2 (6 bases). Germline loops: CDR1 DFQATT, CDR2 SNEGSKA (reference sequence). This CDR3 comprises 16 residues. Trimming took 6 bases from V and 1 from J, leaving 21 bases between them. The CDR3 here is CSAAPALAYTQETQYF. For the CDR3, the DNA is TGCAGTGCAGCCCCCGCCCTAGCGTATACCCAAGAGACCCAGTACTTC.

This chain connects TRBV12-3 or TRBV12-4 to TRBJ1-2; D is possibly TRBD1 (6 bases). Trimming pared 3 bases from V and 5 bases from J, leaving 10 bases between. CDR3 size: 13 residues. CDR3 DNA: TGTGCCAGCAGTTTCGCACAGGGTTATGGCTACACCTTC. Its protein product is CASSFAQGYGYTF.

The chain couples TRBV2 to TRBJ1-2; D is undetermined. There are 14 residues in the CDR3. V lost 5 bases and J 3 bases, leaving 13 bases between the germline ends. In germline, CDR1 is SNHLY, CDR2 FYNNEI. CDR3 in amino acids: CASSMRRSDYGYTF. The CDR3 nucleotides are TGTGCCAGCAGTATGAGGAGGTCCGACTATGGCTACACCTTC.

The chain joins TRBV4-2 to TRBJ2-3; possibly TRBD2 for D (5 bases). V gave up 0 bases and J gave up 1 base, with 14 bases separating them. CDR1 and CDR2 from the germline V gene are LGHNA and YNFKEQ. This CDR3 region has 17 residues. The CDR3 protein is CASSQEYWGEGTDTQYF. CDR3 coding DNA: TGTGCCAGCAGCCAAGAGTATTGGGGAGAGGGCACAGATACGCAGTATTTT.

Here the CDR3 reads CASSFFGPEGYTF. The CDR3 coding sequence is TGCGCCAGCAGCTTCTTTGGCCCAGAGGGCTACACCTTC. The chain couples TRBV5-1 to TRBJ1-2; D gene unclear. Germline loops: CDR1 SGHRS, CDR2 YFSETQ. CDR3 length: 13 amino acids. Trimming shortened V by 2 bases and J by 8 bases, and 13 bases separated the two germline ends.

V and J are TRBV19 and TRBJ1-1; 7 bases are a match to TRBD1. With V trimmed by 5 bases and J by 3 bases, 6 bases remained unmatched. The germline V gene has CDR1 LNHDA and CDR2 SQIVND (reference sequence). The CDR3 is 14 amino acids. The CDR3 reads CASSDGTVDTEAFF. DNA for the CDR3: TGTGCCAGTAGTGACGGGACAGTCGACACTGAAGCTTTCTTT.

This chain joins TRBV10-3 and TRBJ2-5, with 7 bases fitting TRBD1. Trimming took 4 bases from V and 4 from J; bases not matched to a gene: 9. The CDR3 is 15 amino acids. The germline CDR1 and CDR2 sequences are ENHRY and SYGVKD. CDR3 bases: TGTGCCATCAGTGGGGGCAGGGGGTTCGCAGAGACCCAGTACTTC. This sequence encodes CAISGGRGFAETQYF.

The rearrangement joins TRBV7-9 to TRBJ1-2; D remains ambiguous. V was clipped by 1 base and J by 5 bases, with 11 bases between them. Germline V gene lookup returns CDR1 SEHNR and CDR2 FQNEAQ (reference sequence). The CDR3 covers 14 residues. CDR3 region: CASSLEPSVYGYTF. CDR3 nucleotide sequence: TGTGCCAGCAGCTTAGAACCCAGCGTTTATGGCTACACCTTC.

The chain links TRBV7-9 to TRBJ1-2, with D tentatively TRBD1 (5 bases). Germline-derived CDR1 and CDR2 are SEHNR and FQNEAQ (reference sequence). Between the trimmed V and J ends, which lost 4 bases and 4 bases, there was a span of 19 bases. This CDR3 is built from 16 residues. This chain's CDR3 is CASSYVGQGWSYGYTF. CDR3 coding DNA: TGTGCCAGCAGCTACGTTGGGCAGGGTTGGAGCTATGGCTACACCTTC. Full variable domain (missing parts from reference TRBV7-9 and TRBJ1-2): DTGVSQNPRHKITKRGQNVTFRCDPISEHNRLYWYRQTLGQGPEFLTYFQNEAQLEKSRLLSDRFSAERPKGSFSTLEIQRTEQGDSAMYLCASSYVGQGWSYGYTFGSGTRLTVV.

The chain combines TRBV5-1 with TRBJ2-3; D not resolved. Trimming left V 3 bases short and J 2 bases short, with 19 bases between. The CDR3 loop spans 17 amino acids. Per the germline V gene, CDR1 is SGHRS and CDR2 is YFSETQ. The CDR3 region has the DNA TGCGCCAGCAGCTCTACAGCGCACCCGGCACTCACAGATACGCAGTATTTT. Amino acid sequence: CASSSTAHPALTDTQYF.

This clonotype occurred a few times. V is TRBV2 and J is TRBJ2-7; D gene ambiguous. With 1 base removed from V and 10 bases from J, the gap between germline ends came to 5 bases. CDR1 SNHLY and CDR2 FYNNEI come from the germline V gene. CDR3 size: 10 residues. For the CDR3, the DNA is TGTGCCAGCAGTGAAGTCGACCAGTACTTC. The encoded protein is CASSEVDQYF.

This chain links TRBV29-1 with TRBJ2-1; perhaps D is TRBD1 or TRBD2 (5 bases each). Germline CDR1 and CDR2: SQVTM and ANQGSEA. V gave up 0 bases and J gave up 13 bases, with 34 bases separating them. The length of the CDR3 is 19 residues. CDR3: CSVEDLNLANGGVLGTQFF. The CDR3 coding sequence is TGCAGCGTTGAAGATCTTAACCTAGCAAATGGGGGTGTTTTAGGGACCCAGTTCTTC.

This clonotype was seen more than once but under ten times. In DNA, the CDR3 is TGTGCCACCAGCAGAGGCCGGGACAGCGAGCAGTACTTC. Translated, it gives CATSRGRDSEQYF. The V call is TRBV15, the J call TRBJ2-7, with 7 bases matching TRBD1. The J segment lost 6 bases and the V segment lost 1 base, leaving 3 bases of the junction unmatched. This CDR3 contains 13 residues. CDR1 is LNHNV, CDR2 YYDKDF, per germline (reference sequence).